This T cell receptor beta chain appears in the sequencing data of a study of T cell responses to AZD1222 COVID-19 vaccine. Study-wide points: There were mostly white British donors and more females than males, and clonal diversity was possibly underestimated. None of the repertoires were sampled until the peak T cell response had passed.

The junction had 4 bases not matched to a gene; V was cut back by 0 bases and J by 6 bases. Germline-derived CDR1 and CDR2 are SGHRS and YFSETQ. This CDR3 contains 15 residues. To note about this clone: Its matching antigen is unknown.

Sequencing used immunoSEQ multiplex PCR; TCRdb keeps in-frame clones, though not all of them. The repertoire consists of approximately 150,000 clones, with around 92% occurring once and the leading ten covering less than 2.5%. The source was peripheral blood, collected on day 0 of AZD1222 vaccination. This TCR came from an adult in good health. The chain joins TRBV5-1 to TRBJ2-1, with 9 bases identical to TRBD2. The CDR3 sequence is CASSLALAGSNEQFF. The DNA of the CDR3 is TGCGCCAGCAGCTTGGCTCTAGCGGGAAGCAATGAGCAGTTCTTC.